This record concerns one T cell receptor beta chain sequence. Its matching antigen is unknown. This sample was taken from a study of cytomegalovirus exposure and HLA in healthy donors. Overall study results and limits: Clonal expansion was found to be greater in HLA-associated TCR beta chains than in equally common others in a later analysis. A later analysis appeared to link common viral pathogens to several of the most significant clusters. Immune exposure data for these donors was limited to CMV serostatus.

A multiplex PCR was run with 60 Vbeta primers and 13 Jbeta primers. Only in-frame clones appear in the TCRdb table, and some are missing; sequencing was by immunoSEQ multiplex PCR. In the table there are 200,000 or so clones, approximately 83% of which are singletons. Deletions cut 6 bases from V and 2 bases from J, with 11 bases between. Germline CDR1 reads SGHAT; CDR2 reads FQNNGV. CDR3 length equals 15 residues. The sequenced sample was PBMCs. This chain uses TRBV11-2 with TRBJ2-6; D is uncertain. The receptor was derived from a boy aged 2 to 9 in good health and CMV-seronegative. Written as DNA, the CDR3 is TGTGCCAGCAGACCGATAGCCACTGGGGCCAACGTCCTGACTTTC. Protein sequence: CASRPIATGANVLTF.